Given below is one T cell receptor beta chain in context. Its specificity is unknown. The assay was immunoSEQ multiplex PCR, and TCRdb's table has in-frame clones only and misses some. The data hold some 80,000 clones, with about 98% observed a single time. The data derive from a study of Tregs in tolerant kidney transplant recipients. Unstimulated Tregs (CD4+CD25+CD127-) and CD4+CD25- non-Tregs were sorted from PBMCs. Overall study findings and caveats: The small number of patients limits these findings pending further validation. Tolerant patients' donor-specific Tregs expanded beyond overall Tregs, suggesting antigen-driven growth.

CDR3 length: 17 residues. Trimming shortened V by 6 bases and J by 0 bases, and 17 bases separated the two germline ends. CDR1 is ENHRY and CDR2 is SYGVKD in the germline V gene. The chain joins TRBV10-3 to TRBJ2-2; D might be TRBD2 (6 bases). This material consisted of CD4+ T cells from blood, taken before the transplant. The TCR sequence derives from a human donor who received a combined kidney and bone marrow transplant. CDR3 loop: CAISRNSSAPNTGELFF. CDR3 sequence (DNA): TGTGCCATCAGCCGAAACTCTAGCGCCCCGAACACCGGGGAGCTGTTTTTT.